This TCR beta chain was recorded in a study of blood T cell repertoires in COVID-19. Here immunoSEQ multiplex PCR was the method, and the copy in TCRdb shows in-frame clones only, minus some. The sample comprises about 110,000 clones, around 83% of which are singletons, and approximately 5% rests with the top ten. Trimming cost V 2 bases and J 8 bases, with 13 bases left between them. The CDR3 is made up of 14 amino acids. The V gene's germline CDR1 is LGHDT and CDR2 YNNKEL (reference sequence). This receptor was taken from a woman between 55 and 75 years old with COVID-19, enrolled during active disease. The sequencing input was peripheral blood. This chain connects TRBV3-1 (or the pseudogene TRBV3-2) to TRBJ2-1; a possible D gene is TRBD1 (5 bases). The CDR3 region is CASSQHYLRDEQFF. The DNA of the CDR3 is TGTGCCAGCAGCCAACATTACCTCAGGGATGAGCAGTTCTTC.